This TCR beta chain is from a study of shared clonotypes between healthy human individuals. The table lists this clone with a few counts. Antigen unknown. Findings and limits, study-wide: Collection of samples was limited to blood; tissue repertoires likely differ.

Sequencing was performed with immunoSEQ multiplex PCR; in TCRdb, only in-frame clones are kept and a portion is missing. The data show 980,000 or so clones, approximately 76% seen once. Germline-derived CDR1 and CDR2 are MDHEN and SYDVKM. The J segment lost 5 bases and the V segment lost 4 bases, leaving 5 bases of the junction unmatched. This CDR3 is built from 14 residues. This rearrangement joins TRBV28 to TRBJ2-5, with 9 bases lining up with TRBD2. The sequenced sample consisted of memory CD4+ T cells sorted from blood. Stated subset: CD45RA-negative fraction. This clonotype was obtained from a man in his late teens or twenties in good health. CDR3 amino acids: CASSSGTSQETQYF. For the CDR3, the DNA is TGTGCCAGCAGTTCCGGGACTAGCCAGGAGACCCAGTACTTC.